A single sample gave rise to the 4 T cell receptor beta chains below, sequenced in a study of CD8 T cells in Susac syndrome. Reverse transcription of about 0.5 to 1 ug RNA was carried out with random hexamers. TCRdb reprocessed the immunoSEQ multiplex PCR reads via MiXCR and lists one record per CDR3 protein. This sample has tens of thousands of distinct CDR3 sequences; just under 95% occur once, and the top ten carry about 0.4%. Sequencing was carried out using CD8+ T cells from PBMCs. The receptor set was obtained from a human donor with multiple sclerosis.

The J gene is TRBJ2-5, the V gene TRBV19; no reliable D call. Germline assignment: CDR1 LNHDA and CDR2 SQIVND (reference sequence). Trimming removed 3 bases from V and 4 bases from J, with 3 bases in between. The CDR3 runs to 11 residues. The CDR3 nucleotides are TGTGCCAGTAGTATTTCAGAGACCCAGTACTTC. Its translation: CASSISETQYF.

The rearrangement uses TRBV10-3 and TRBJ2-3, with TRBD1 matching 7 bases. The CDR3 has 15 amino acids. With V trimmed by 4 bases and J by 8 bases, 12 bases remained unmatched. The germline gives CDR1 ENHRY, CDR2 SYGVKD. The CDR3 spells CAISVGDSLRGTQYF. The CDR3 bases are TGTGCCATCAGTGTCGGGGACAGCCTCCGTGGTACGCAGTATTTT.

CDR3 coding DNA: TGTGCCAGCAGCGAAATGGCAGGGGACACCGGGGAGCTGTTTTTT. Translating gives CASSEMAGDTGELFF. The rearrangement uses TRBV11-1 and TRBJ2-2; the D gene is possibly TRBD1 (6 bases). The CDR3 spans 15 residues. The germline gives CDR1 SGHAT, CDR2 FQDESV (reference sequence). Trimming left V 5 bases short and J 3 bases short, with 13 bases between.

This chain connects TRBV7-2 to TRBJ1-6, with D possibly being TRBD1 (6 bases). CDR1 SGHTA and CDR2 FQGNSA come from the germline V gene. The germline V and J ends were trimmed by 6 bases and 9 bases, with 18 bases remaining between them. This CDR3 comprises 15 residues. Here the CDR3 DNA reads TGTGCCAGCAGGGACCCCGGGGGCGTTGGTTCACCCCTCCACTTT. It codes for CASRDPGGVGSPLHF. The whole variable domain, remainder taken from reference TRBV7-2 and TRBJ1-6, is GAGVSQSPSNKVTEKGKDVELRCDPISGHTALYWYRQSLGQGLEFLIYFQGNSAPDKSGLPSDRFSAERTGGSVSTLTIQRTQQEDSAVYLCASRDPGGVGSPLHFGNGTRLTVT.